Following are 26 T cell receptor beta chains from one sample sequenced in a study of control samples from healthy donors and cancer patients. The protocol was immunoSEQ multiplex PCR, while the TCRdb copy is restricted to in-frame clones and leaves out a portion. The sample comprises 95,000 to 130,000 clones, 88% of which are singletons, and under 2.5% rests with the top ten. Material: blood. The origin of the receptors is a woman in her sixties or seventies in good health.

The rearrangement links TRBV4-2 to TRBJ1-4, with D possibly matching TRBD1 (5 bases). The CDR3 consists of 17 residues. The germline gives CDR1 LGHNA, CDR2 YNFKEQ. The germline V and J ends were trimmed by 1 base and 0 bases, with 12 bases remaining between them. The CDR3 nucleotides read TGTGCCAGCAGCCAAGGGGGGATTGGTGCAACTAATGAAAAACTGTTTTTT. It yields the protein CASSQGGIGATNEKLFF.

J is TRBJ1-1 and V is TRBV20-1; no reliable D call. Per the germline V gene, CDR1 is DFQATT and CDR2 is SNEGSKA (reference sequence). The CDR3 runs to 16 residues. V lost 3 bases and J 2 bases, leaving 19 bases between the germline ends. DNA for the CDR3: TGCAGTGCTAGTGATGAGTCCCCTGAACGAAACACTGAAGCTTTCTTT. Its translation: CSASDESPERNTEAFF.

This clone showed up many times. V usage is TRBV5-1 and J usage is TRBJ1-2; the D is unclear. The CDR3 is made up of 16 amino acids. With 0 bases removed from V and 4 bases from J, the gap between germline ends came to 16 bases. Germline CDR1 reads SGHRS; CDR2 reads YFSETQ. In DNA, the CDR3 is TGCGCCAGCAGCTTGGCCTCTATCGGCGTCCTCTATGGCTACACCTTC. Encoded protein: CASSLASIGVLYGYTF. Drawing the rest from reference TRBV5-1 and TRBJ1-2, the complete variable domain is KAGVTQTPRYLIKTRGQQVTLSCSPISGHRSVSWYQQTPGQGLQFLFEYFSETQRNKGNFPGRFSGRQFSNSRSEMNVSTLELGDSALYLCASSLASIGVLYGYTFGSGTRLTVV.

The J gene is TRBJ1-4, the V gene TRBV4-2, with D possibly matching TRBD1 (6 bases). V lost 2 bases, J lost 6 bases, and 13 bases lay in between. Germline values: CDR1 LGHNA, CDR2 YNFKEQ. The CDR3 covers 15 residues. CDR3 DNA sequence: TGTGCCAGCAGCCAAACCGGGACAATTGATGAAAAACTGTTTTTT. Encoded protein: CASSQTGTIDEKLFF.

The chain is built from TRBV5-1 and TRBJ1-1; TRBD1 agrees at 9 bases. CDR1 SGHRS and CDR2 YFSETQ come from the germline V gene. Unmatched junction bases numbered 9, after V lost 4 bases and J lost 5 bases. This CDR3 has 15 amino acids. CDR3 amino acids: CASSPMTGGGTEAFF. CDR3 DNA: TGCGCCAGCAGCCCTATGACAGGGGGAGGGACTGAAGCTTTCTTT.

In DNA form, the CDR3 reads TGTGCCAGCAGCTTGATGGTCGGGCAGGGAAACACCGGGGAGCTGTTTTTT. Translated, it gives CASSLMVGQGNTGELFF. This chain links TRBV5-4 with TRBJ2-2; a weak D match, TRBD1 (5 bases). Trimming removed 1 base from V and 2 bases from J, with 15 bases in between. From germline, CDR1 is SGHNT and CDR2 YYREEE (reference sequence). CDR3 length equals 17 residues.

V is TRBV5-1 and J is TRBJ1-5, with unresolved D. Trimming removed 2 bases at V and 4 bases at J, with 7 bases between. This CDR3 region has 13 residues. CDR1 and CDR2 (germline): SGHRS, YFSETQ. This CDR3 is CASSFGGNQPQHF. In DNA, the CDR3 is TGCGCCAGCAGCTTCGGAGGAAATCAGCCCCAGCATTTT.

This clone has only one observation. V and J are TRBV5-1 and TRBJ2-1, with a weak D call TRBD1 (5 bases). Germline V gene data show CDR1 as SGHRS and CDR2 as YFSETQ. V was cut by 4 bases and J by 2 bases, with 7 bases left in between. This CDR3 comprises 13 residues. The DNA of the CDR3 is TGCGCCAGCAGCAAGGGGACCTACAATGAGCAGTTCTTC. It is translated as CASSKGTYNEQFF.

The J gene is TRBJ2-3, the V gene TRBV3-1 (or the pseudogene TRBV3-2); D may be TRBD1 (5 bases). In germline, CDR1 is LGHDT, CDR2 YNNKEL (reference sequence). The length of the CDR3 is 14 residues. V gave up 6 bases and J gave up 5 bases, with 15 bases separating them. The CDR3 DNA follows: TGTGCCAGCAGACTCCTGGGGCTTGGAGATACGCAGTATTTT. It translates to CASRLLGLGDTQYF.

This chain connects TRBV6-6 to TRBJ1-1, with 7 bases aligning to TRBD1. The junction had 8 bases not matched to a gene; V was cut back by 3 bases and J by 1 base. CDR3 length: 16 residues. Germline V gene sequence: CDR1 MNHNY, CDR2 SVGAGI (reference sequence). The CDR3 loop is CASSYYQTGTNTEAFF. CDR3 nucleotide sequence: TGTGCCAGCAGTTATTACCAGACAGGGACGAACACTGAAGCTTTCTTT.

This chain connects TRBV5-1 to TRBJ2-1; the match to TRBD2 covers 8 bases. This CDR3 spans 15 amino acids. CDR1 is SGHRS and CDR2 is YFSETQ in the germline V gene. V was pared by 4 bases and J by 2 bases, with 5 bases of the junction left unmatched. The CDR3 DNA reads as TGCGCCAGCAGCATCGGGACTAGGGCCTACAATGAGCAGTTCTTC. As protein: CASSIGTRAYNEQFF.

The chain uses TRBV2 and TRBJ1-6; 8 positions agree with TRBD1. The germline V gene has CDR1 SNHLY and CDR2 FYNNEI. The CDR3 contains 16 residues. After removal of 6 bases from V and 5 bases from J, the junction contained 9 bases not matched to a gene. CDR3 DNA sequence: TGTGCCAGCAGCCAATCCGGGACAGGACATAATTCACCCCTCCACTTT. Its translation is CASSQSGTGHNSPLHF.

The CDR3 coding sequence is TGTGCCAGCAGCTTAGAGTGGACAGGGGGCGCGGACACCGGGGAGCTGTTTTTT. Translating it yields CASSLEWTGGADTGELFF. J is TRBJ2-2 and V is TRBV7-6; 11 nucleotides agree with TRBD1. This CDR3 spans 18 amino acids. CDR1 is SGHVS and CDR2 is FNYEAQ in the germline V gene. V was pared by 1 base and J by 3 bases, with 7 bases of the junction left unmatched.

This CDR3 is CASSPPRGGYNEQFF. The CDR3 coding sequence is TGTGCCAGCAGCCCCCCTCGGGGGGGGTACAATGAGCAGTTCTTC. This chain joins TRBV5-8 and TRBJ2-1; 8 nucleotides agree with TRBD2. This CDR3 has 15 residues. CDR1 is SGHTS and CDR2 is YDEGEE in the germline V gene. Trimming at V came to 4 bases and at J to 4 bases, leaving 7 bases not matched to a gene.

The chain links TRBV2 to TRBJ1-2; D might be TRBD1 (5 bases). The V gene lost 5 bases and the J gene lost 1 base, with 14 bases spanning the gap. The CDR3 consists of 15 residues. Germline CDR1 SNHLY, CDR2 FYNNEI. The CDR3 protein is CASSLAGLGNYGYTF. CDR3 in DNA: TGTGCCAGCAGTCTCGCGGGGCTCGGTAACTATGGCTACACCTTC.

J is TRBJ2-7 and V is TRBV7-2; D call uncertain. The CDR3 has 11 residues. V lost 3 bases and J 6 bases, leaving 6 bases between the germline ends. CDR1 and CDR2 (germline): SGHTA, FQGNSA. Here the CDR3 reads CASSLISEQYF. CDR3 nucleotides: TGTGCCAGCAGCTTGATCAGCGAGCAGTACTTC. Full variable domain (remainder filled in from reference TRBV7-2 and TRBJ2-7): GAGVSQSPSNKVTEKGKDVELRCDPISGHTALYWYRQSLGQGLEFLIYFQGNSAPDKSGLPSDRFSAERTGGSVSTLTIQRTQQEDSAVYLCASSLISEQYFGPGTRLTVT.

This chain links TRBV2 with TRBJ2-3, with 12 bases that match TRBD2. After removal of 3 bases from V and 0 bases from J, the junction contained 4 bases not matched to a gene. Germline assignment: CDR1 SNHLY and CDR2 FYNNEI. The CDR3 is 17 amino acids. CDR3 loop: CASSDPSGGASTDTQYF. The CDR3 DNA sequence: TGTGCCAGCAGTGACCCTAGCGGGGGGGCAAGCACAGATACGCAGTATTTT. Looking up the rest from reference TRBV2 and TRBJ2-3 gives the full variable domain: EPEVTQTPSHQVTQMGQEVILRCVPISNHLYFYWYRQILGQKVEFLVSFYNNEISEKSEIFDDQFSVERPDGSNFTLKIRSTKLEDSAMYFCASSDPSGGASTDTQYFGPGTRLTVL.

The chain's CDR3 is CASSGLAGLKQFF. In DNA, the CDR3 is TGCGCCAGCTCGGGACTAGCGGGGCTCAAGCAGTTCTTC. The chain has TRBV4-1 and TRBJ2-1; TRBD2 aligns across 13 bases. CDR3 length: 13 amino acids. In germline, CDR1 is MGHRA, CDR2 YSYEKL. Germline trimming cut 8 bases from V and 11 bases from J; bases unmatched to any gene: 6.

This chain joins TRBV19 and TRBJ1-5; 7 nucleotides line up with TRBD1. The junction had 11 bases not matched to a gene; V was cut back by 8 bases and J by 4 bases. Per germline, CDR1 LNHDA and CDR2 SQIVND (reference sequence). This CDR3 contains 15 residues. CDR3 amino acids: CASRSFGTDNQPQHF. The DNA of the CDR3 is TGTGCCAGTCGATCTTTTGGGACAGATAATCAGCCCCAGCATTTT.

V is TRBV5-4 and J is TRBJ2-7; 11 bases align to TRBD1. The CDR3 is made up of 16 amino acids. J lost 4 bases, V lost 0 bases, and 6 bases had no gene match. CDR1 is SGHNT, CDR2 YYREEE, per germline (reference sequence). CDR3 amino acids: CASSLGGDRGGYEQYF. Written as DNA, the CDR3 is TGTGCCAGCAGCTTGGGGGGGGACAGGGGGGGTTACGAGCAGTACTTC.

The rearrangement uses TRBV24-1 and TRBJ1-2; D is undetermined. V was pared by 2 bases and J by 4 bases, with 10 bases between. CDR1 KGHDR and CDR2 SFDVKD come from the germline V gene. This CDR3 has 14 residues. CDR3 sequence: CATSDSQTFYGYTF. In nucleotides, the CDR3 is TGTGCCACCAGTGATTCCCAGACTTTCTATGGCTACACCTTC.

The chain uses TRBV5-4 and TRBJ2-1; the match to TRBD2 covers 7 bases. Germline V gives CDR1 SGHNT, CDR2 YYREEE (reference sequence). J was trimmed by 9 bases and V by 0 bases; bases with no gene match: 3. CDR3 length: 13 residues. As DNA, the CDR3 is TGTGCCAGCAGCTTGGGGACTAGGGTTGAGCAGTTCTTC. This codes for CASSLGTRVEQFF.

This clone was observed a handful of times. The rearrangement links TRBV20-1 to TRBJ1-3; no clear D. V was trimmed by 6 bases and J by 0 bases, leaving 3 bases between them. The CDR3 is 11 amino acids. Germline-derived CDR1 and CDR2 are DFQATT and SNEGSKA (reference sequence). The CDR3 nucleotides are TGCAGTGCCACCTCTGGAAACACCATATATTTT. Residues: CSATSGNTIYF.

The gene calls are TRBV7-7 and TRBJ1-5; D remains unclear. The ends were cut back, 3 bases at V and 1 base at J, with 4 bases in the middle. This CDR3 contains 13 residues. Germline CDR1 reads SSHAT; CDR2 reads FNYEAQ (reference sequence). For the CDR3, the DNA is TGTGCCAGCAGCTTCGGGAGCAATCAGCCCCAGCATTTT. Protein sequence: CASSFGSNQPQHF. Using reference TRBV7-7 and TRBJ1-5 for the parts outside the CDR3, the full variable domain is GAGVSQSPRYKVTKRGQDVTLRCDPISSHATLYWYQQALGQGPEFLTYFNYEAQPDKSGLPSDRFSAERPEGSISTLTIQRTEQRDSAMYRCASSFGSNQPQHFGDGTRLSIL.

The chain joins TRBV5-1 to TRBJ1-4; tentative D call: TRBD1 (6 bases). The CDR3 runs 14 residues. Germline V gene lookup returns CDR1 SGHRS and CDR2 YFSETQ. Trimming pared 1 base from V and 6 bases from J, leaving 10 bases between. In nucleotides, the CDR3 is TGCGCCAGCAGCTTGAGTCCAGGGGATGAAAAACTGTTTTTT. Translation: CASSLSPGDEKLFF.

The chain joins TRBV6-6 to TRBJ1-1; D not certain. CDR3 size: 14 residues. Trimming cost V 6 bases and J 1 base, with 12 bases left between them. CDR1 and CDR2 (germline): MNHNY, SVGAGI (reference sequence). CDR3 amino acids: CASRPPHPNTEAFF. In DNA form, the CDR3 reads TGTGCCAGCAGACCCCCCCATCCGAACACTGAAGCTTTCTTT.